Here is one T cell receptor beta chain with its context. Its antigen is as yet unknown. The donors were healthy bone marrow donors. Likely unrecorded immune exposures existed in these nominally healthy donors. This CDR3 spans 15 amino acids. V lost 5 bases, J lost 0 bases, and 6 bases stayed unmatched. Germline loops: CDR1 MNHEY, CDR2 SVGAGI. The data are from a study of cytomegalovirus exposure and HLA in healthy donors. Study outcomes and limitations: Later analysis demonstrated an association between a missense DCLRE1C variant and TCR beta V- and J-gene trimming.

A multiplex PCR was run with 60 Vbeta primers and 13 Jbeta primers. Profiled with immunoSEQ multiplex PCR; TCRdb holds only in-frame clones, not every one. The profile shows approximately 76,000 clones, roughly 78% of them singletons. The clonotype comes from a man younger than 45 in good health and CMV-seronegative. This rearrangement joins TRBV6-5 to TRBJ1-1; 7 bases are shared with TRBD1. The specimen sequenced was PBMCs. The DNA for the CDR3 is TGTGCCAGCAGTCGAGAGACAGGGTTGAACACTGAAGCTTTCTTT. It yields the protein CASSRETGLNTEAFF.